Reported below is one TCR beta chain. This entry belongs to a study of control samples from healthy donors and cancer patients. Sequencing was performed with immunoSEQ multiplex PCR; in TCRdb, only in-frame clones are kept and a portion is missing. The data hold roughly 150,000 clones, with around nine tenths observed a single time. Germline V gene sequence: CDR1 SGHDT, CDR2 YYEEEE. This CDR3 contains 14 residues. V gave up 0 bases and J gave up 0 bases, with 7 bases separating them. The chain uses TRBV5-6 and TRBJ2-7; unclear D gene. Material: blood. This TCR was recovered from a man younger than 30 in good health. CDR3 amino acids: CASSLGGNSYEQYF. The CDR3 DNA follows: TGTGCCAGCAGCTTGGGGGGTAACTCCTACGAGCAGTACTTC.